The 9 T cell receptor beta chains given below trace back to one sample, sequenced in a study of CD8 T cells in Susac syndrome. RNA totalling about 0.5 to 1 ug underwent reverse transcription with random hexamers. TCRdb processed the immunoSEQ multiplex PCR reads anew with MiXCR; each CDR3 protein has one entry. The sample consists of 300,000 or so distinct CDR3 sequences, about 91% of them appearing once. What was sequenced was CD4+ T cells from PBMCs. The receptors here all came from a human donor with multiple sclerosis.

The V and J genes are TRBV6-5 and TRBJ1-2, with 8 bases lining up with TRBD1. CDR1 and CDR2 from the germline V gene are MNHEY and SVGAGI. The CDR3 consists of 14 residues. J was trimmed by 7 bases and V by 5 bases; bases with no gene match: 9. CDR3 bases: TGTGCCAGCAGTAGCATCACTACAGGGGGTGGCTACACCTTC. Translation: CASSSITTGGGYTF.

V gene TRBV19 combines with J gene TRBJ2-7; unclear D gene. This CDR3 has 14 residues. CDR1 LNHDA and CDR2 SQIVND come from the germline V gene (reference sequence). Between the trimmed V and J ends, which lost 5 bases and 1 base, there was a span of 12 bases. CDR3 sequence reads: CASSQVVDSYEQYF. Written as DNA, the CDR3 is TGTGCCAGTAGTCAAGTTGTTGATTCCTACGAGCAGTACTTC. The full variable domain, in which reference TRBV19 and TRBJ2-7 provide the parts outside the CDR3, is DGGITQSPKYLFRKEGQNVTLSCEQNLNHDAMYWYRQDPGQGLRLIYYSQIVNDFQKGDIAEGYSVSREKKESFPLTVTSAQKNPTAFYLCASSQVVDSYEQYFGPGTRLTVT.

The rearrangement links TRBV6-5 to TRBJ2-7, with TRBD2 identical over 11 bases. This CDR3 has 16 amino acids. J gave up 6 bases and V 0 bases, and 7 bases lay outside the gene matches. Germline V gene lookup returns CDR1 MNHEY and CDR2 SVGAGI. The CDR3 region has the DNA TGTGCCAGCAGTTACTCGACGGCTAGCGGGAGGCCCGAGCAGTACTTC. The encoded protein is CASSYSTASGRPEQYF.

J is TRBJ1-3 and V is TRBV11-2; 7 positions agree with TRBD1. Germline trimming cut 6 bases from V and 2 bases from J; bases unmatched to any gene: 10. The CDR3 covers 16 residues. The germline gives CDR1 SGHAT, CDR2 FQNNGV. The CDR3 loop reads CASRPTLGTAGNTIYF. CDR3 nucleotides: TGTGCCAGCAGGCCCACCCTTGGGACAGCTGGAAACACCATATATTTT. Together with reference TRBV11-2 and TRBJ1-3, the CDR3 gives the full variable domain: EAGVAQSPRYKIIEKRQSVAFWCNPISGHATLYWYQQILGQGPKLLIQFQNNGVVDDSQLPKDRFSAERLKGVDSTLKIQPAKLEDSAVYLCASRPTLGTAGNTIYFGEGSWLTVV.

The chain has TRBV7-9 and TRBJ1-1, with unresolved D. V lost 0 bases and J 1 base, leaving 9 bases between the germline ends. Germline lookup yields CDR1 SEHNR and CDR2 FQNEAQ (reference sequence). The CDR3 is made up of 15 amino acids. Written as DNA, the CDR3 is TGTGCCAGCAGCTTAGCGTTGGATGCGAACACTGAAGCTTTCTTT. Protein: CASSLALDANTEAFF.

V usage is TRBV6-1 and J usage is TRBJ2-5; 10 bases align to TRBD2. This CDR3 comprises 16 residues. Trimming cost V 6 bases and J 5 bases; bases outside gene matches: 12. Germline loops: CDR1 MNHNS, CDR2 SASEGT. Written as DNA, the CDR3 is TGTGCCAGCAGGATAGCGGGAGGAATGGGACCTGAGACCCAGTACTTC. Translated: CASRIAGGMGPETQYF.

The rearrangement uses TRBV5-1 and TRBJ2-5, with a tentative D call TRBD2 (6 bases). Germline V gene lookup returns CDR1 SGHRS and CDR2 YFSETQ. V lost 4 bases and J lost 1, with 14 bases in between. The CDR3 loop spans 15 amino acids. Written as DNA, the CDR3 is TGCGCCAGCAGCCGGGACTCTCTGGGCCAAGAGACCCAGTACTTC. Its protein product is CASSRDSLGQETQYF.

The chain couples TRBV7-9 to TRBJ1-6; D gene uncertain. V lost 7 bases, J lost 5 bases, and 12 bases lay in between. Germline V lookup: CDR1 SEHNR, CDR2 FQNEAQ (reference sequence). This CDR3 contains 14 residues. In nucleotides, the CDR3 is TGTGCCAGCACCGAGTGGCGGAATAATTCACCCCTCCACTTT. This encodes CASTEWRNNSPLHF.

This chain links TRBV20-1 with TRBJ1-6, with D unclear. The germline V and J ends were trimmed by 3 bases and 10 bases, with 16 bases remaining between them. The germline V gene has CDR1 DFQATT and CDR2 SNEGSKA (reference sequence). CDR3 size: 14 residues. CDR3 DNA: TGCAGTGCTAGGGTTGAGTTGGGTCTATCACCCCTCCACTTT. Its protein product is CSARVELGLSPLHF.